The 3 T cell receptor beta chains below come from one sample, sequenced in a study of T cells in localized non-small cell lung cancer. Only in-frame clones appear in the TCRdb table, and some are missing; sequencing was by immunoSEQ multiplex PCR. The table includes fewer than 40,000 clones, roughly 86% detected once. Here the sequenced sample was peripheral blood mononuclear cells, taken before any cancer treatment. These receptors all stem from a woman between 35 and 70 years old with stage III lung adenocarcinoma.

The gene calls are TRBV10-3 and TRBJ2-7; TRBD2 might be the D (5 bases). This CDR3 is 13 amino acids long. V lost 7 bases and J 1 base, leaving 11 bases between the germline ends. CDR1 and CDR2 (germline): ENHRY, SYGVKD. CDR3 coding DNA: TGTGCCATCAACCCCGGCGGGTCCTACGAGCAGTACTTC. Translating it yields CAINPGGSYEQYF.

In its sample, this clone was seen once. V usage is TRBV15 and J usage is TRBJ2-7; TRBD1 might be the D (6 bases). CDR1 LNHNV and CDR2 YYDKDF come from the germline V gene (reference sequence). The CDR3 contains 15 residues. Trimming removed 5 bases from V and 2 bases from J, with 16 bases in between. Here the CDR3 reads CATSYHPGHTYEQYF. The DNA for the CDR3 is TGTGCCACCAGCTACCACCCGGGACACACCTACGAGCAGTACTTC.

The V and J genes are TRBV18 and TRBJ1-2; D possibly corresponds to TRBD1 (5 bases). The V end was cut by 4 bases, the J end by 7 bases, with 31 bases between. The CDR3 covers 19 residues. The V gene's germline CDR1 is KGHSH and CDR2 LQKENI. In nucleotides, the CDR3 is TGTGCCAGCTCACTTTTTTCAGTCACCAACCGGGGGAAATCGTTTGGCTACACCTTC. This sequence encodes CASSLFSVTNRGKSFGYTF. Drawing the rest from reference TRBV18 and TRBJ1-2, the complete variable domain is NAGVMQNPRHLVRRRGQEARLRCSPMKGHSHVYWYRQLPEEGLKFMVYLQKENIIDESGMPKERFSAEFPKEGPSILRIQQVVRGDSAAYFCASSLFSVTNRGKSFGYTFGSGTRLTVV.